What follows describes a single TCR beta chain. The antigen remains unidentified. Additional DNA sequences in this sample encode the identical CDR3. With 0 bases removed from V and 4 bases from J, the gap between germline ends came to 12 bases. From germline, CDR1 is SGHDT and CDR2 YYEEEE. CDR3 length: 15 amino acids. These data belong to a study of cytomegalovirus exposure and HLA in healthy donors. Samples came from healthy bone marrow donors. Study results and caveats: As a later analysis revealed, the rate of TCR association differed by HLA locus, with DRB1 most and HLA-C fewest. Some segments of the V type, notably TRBV6-2 and TRBV6-3, were excluded as indistinguishable.

Primers included in the PCR were 60 Vbeta and 13 Jbeta primers. Here immunoSEQ multiplex PCR was the method, and the copy in TCRdb shows in-frame clones only, minus some. Here the sample spans some 150,000 clones, more than 75% being singletons. This receptor was taken from a woman aged 40 to 50 in good health and CMV-seropositive. Sequencing was performed on PBMCs. The chain combines TRBV5-6 with TRBJ2-3; D not resolved. For the CDR3, the DNA is TGTGCCAGCAGCTTGGTGGGTAGAGAGGCAGATACGCAGTATTTT. Translation gives CASSLVGREADTQYF.